These T cell receptor beta chains were read from a single sample in a study of tumor-infiltrating lymphocytes in primary liver carcinoma. TCRdb reprocessed the multiplex PCR reads with MiXCR, giving one entry per CDR3 protein. The data contain roughly 120,000 distinct CDR3 sequences, 55% to 75% of them singletons. Sequencing was carried out using liver tumor tissue from sampling region 3. These receptors all come from a woman aged 60-70 years with primary liver carcinoma and hepatitis B virus infection. The CDR3 runs from the conserved cysteine through the conserved F or W. The D gene is left open where the match is weak. Not all rows give a size; the values are once, few, many and, for expanded clones, a class.

J gene,CDR3 length,clone size,V gene,D gene,CDR3 protein,CDR3 DNA
TRBJ2-5,16,once,TRBV11-2,-,CASSPYDGRTQETQYF,TGCGCCAGCAGCCCCTATGACGGGAGAACGCAAGAGACCCAGTACTTC
TRBJ2-7,17,many,TRBV6-2/TRBV6-3,TRBD1,CASSYSFETGGFYEQYF,TGTGCCAGCAGTTACTCGTTCGAGACAGGGGGTTTCTACGAGCAGTACTTC
TRBJ2-6,15,-,TRBV6-5,-,CVSSWKVSGADVLTF,TGTGTCAGCAGTTGGAAGGTATCTGGGGCCGACGTCCTGACTTTC
TRBJ2-2,16,few,TRBV5-1,TRBD2,CASSLAGGTYTGELFF,TGCGCCAGCAGCTTGGCCGGGGGGACGTACACCGGGGAGCTGTTTTTT
TRBJ2-2,15,few,TRBV19,-,CASSKASIRAGKLFF,TGTGCCAGTAGTAAGGCTAGCATAAGGGCCGGGAAGCTGTTTTTT
TRBJ2-7,15,many,TRBV6-1,-,CASRPGTRLSYEQYF,TGTGCCAGCAGACCCGGGACTCGACTCTCCTACGAGCAGTACTTC
TRBJ2-5,14,medium-sized,TRBV11-2,-,CASQRRGAAETQYF,TGTGCCAGCCAGAGGAGGGGGGCAGCGGAGACCCAGTACTTC
TRBJ2-7,15,many,TRBV4-2,-,CASSQDLGTSYEQYF,TGTGCCAGCAGCCAAGATCTTGGCACCTCCTACGAGCAGTACTTC
TRBJ2-5,14,-,TRBV29-1,TRBD1,CSVETGQGQETHYF,TGCAGTGTTGAAACCGGACAGGGCCAAGAGACCCACTACTTC
TRBJ1-2,14,-,TRBV29-1,TRBD1,CSIPPGDRAGGYNF,TGCAGCATCCCCCCCGGGGACAGGGCGGGTGGCTACAACTTC
TRBJ2-1,12,-,TRBV11-3,-,CVSSLDWVKQFF,TGTGTCAGCAGCTTAGACTGGGTGAAGCAGTTCTTC
TRBJ2-2,16,-,TRBV6-2/TRBV6-3,TRBD2,CARSYPSGRTKGELFF,TGTGCCAGGAGTTATCCTAGCGGGAGGACCAAGGGGGAGCTGTTTTTT
TRBJ2-7,14,-,TRBV29-1,TRBD1,CSAGSTGSGYEQYF,TGCAGCGCGGGGTCGACAGGGTCAGGGTACGAGCAGTATTTC
TRBJ1-1,12,once,TRBV12-3/TRBV12-4,-,CTSSNPNTGAFF,TGTACCAGCAGCAATCCTAACACTGGAGCTTTCTTT
TRBJ2-7,13,-,TRBV28,TRBD2,CACFSGSGYEQYF,TGTGCCTGCTTTAGCGGGAGTGGCTACGAGCAGTACTTC
TRBJ2-7,15,-,TRBV11-2,-,CARRETSLETYEQYF,TGTGCCAGGAGGGAAACTAGTCTCGAGACCTACGAGCAGTACTTC
TRBJ2-2,15,-,TRBV4-1,-,CSSSQGIANTGELFF,TGCTCCAGTAGCCAAGGGATCGCGAACACCGGGGAGCTGTTTTTT
TRBJ1-5,16,few,TRBV5-8,-,CASRRVGAGYNQPQHF,TGTGCCAGCAGACGCGTTGGGGCAGGATATAATCAGCCCCAGCATTTT
TRBJ2-1,19,-,TRBV5-4,TRBD2,CASSLVRLTGGGSYNEQFF,TGTGCTAGCAGCTTGGTTAGGCTAACGGGAGGTGGTTCCTACAATGAGCAGTTCTTC
TRBJ2-7,14,-,TRBV28,-,CASSFSGPLYEQYF,TGTGCCAGCAGCTTTTCGGGTCCCCTTTACGAGCAGTACTTC
TRBJ2-1,14,-,TRBV6-2/TRBV6-3,TRBD2,CASRTSGSYDEQFF,TGTGCCAGCAGGACTAGCGGTTCCTACGATGAACAGTTCTTC
TRBJ2-3,14,-,TRBV6-5,-,CASSYVSGTDMQYF,TGTGCCAGCAGTTATGTGTCCGGCACAGATATGCAATATTTT